Detailed here is one TCR beta chain. The antigen remains undetermined. Data came from immunoSEQ multiplex PCR; TCRdb stores just in-frame clones and leaves some out. The sample lists some 10,000 clones, about 89% occurring once. This specimen belongs to a study of chemoradiotherapy in HPV16-positive cancers. General study results and limits: The functional HPV-specific definition rests on just a couple of HPV16-positive patients. Candidate HPV-specific clones and E7-related TCR motifs grew in tumor during treatment.

Samples were taken several times over chemoradiotherapy. Sequencing was performed on blood, taken from a patient who underwent chemoradiotherapy. This receptor was obtained from a human donor with HPV-associated anogenital cancer.

CDR3 amino acids: CAWARTGNTEAFF. CDR3 coding DNA: TGTGCCTGGGCCCGGACAGGGAATACTGAAGCTTTCTTT. The chain carries TRBV30 and TRBJ1-1; TRBD1 matches 8 bases. Per the germline V gene, CDR1 is GTSNPN and CDR2 is SVGIG (reference sequence). J was trimmed by 5 bases and V by 5 bases; bases with no gene match: 7. There are 13 residues in the CDR3.